This T cell receptor beta chain was captured by sequencing in a study of Ad26.COV2.S vaccination and SARS-CoV-2 variants. The treatment was: roughly 20 received Ad26.COV2.S at low or high dose, single or two shots; 5 received placebo; per-sample allocation not given. The study sampled participants on day 63 after the first vaccine or placebo injection. The CDR3 runs 11 residues. V was trimmed by 6 bases and J by 8 bases, leaving 10 bases between them. Germline-derived CDR1 and CDR2 are LNHDA and SQIVND (reference sequence). The table came from immunoSEQ multiplex PCR; TCRdb's copy has only in-frame clones and leaves some out. Of hundreds of thousands of clones listed, around 92% are singletons.

This chain uses TRBV19 with TRBJ1-1; D remains unclear. The clonotype originates from a person between 18 and 59 years old who received the Ad26.COV2.S COVID-19 vaccine or a placebo. The input for sequencing was peripheral blood, taken in a trial of Ad26.COV2.S vaccine versus placebo. The DNA for the CDR3 is TGTGCCAGTAGCCTGGCAGTAGAAGCTTTCTTT. Amino acid sequence: CASSLAVEAFF. Complete variable domain (other parts from reference TRBV19 and TRBJ1-1): DGGITQSPKYLFRKEGQNVTLSCEQNLNHDAMYWYRQDPGQGLRLIYYSQIVNDFQKGDIAEGYSVSREKKESFPLTVTSAQKNPTAFYLCASSLAVEAFFGQGTRLTVV.